The clone carrying this TCR beta chain was found many times. The antigen remains unidentified. The data were obtained in a study of T-cell reconstitution after alpha-beta-depleted transplantation in children. CDR3 length: 17 residues. The V gene end was trimmed by 4 bases and the J gene end by 0 bases; junction bases not matched to a gene: 5. The germline V gene encodes CDR1 SGHNT and CDR2 YYREEE (reference sequence). Study outcomes and limitations: One year post-transplant, T-cell counts and diversity were largely derived from T cells produced anew. There were reportedly several hundred expanded graft clones from which alpha-beta T cells came about two months after transplant.

The TCRbeta library incorporated unique molecular identifiers. TCRdb used MiXCR to reprocess the PCR reads, holding one entry per CDR3 protein. Of around 450,000 distinct CDR3 sequences in the sample, 10% to 13% were seen once. The chain has TRBV5-4 and TRBJ2-7, with 15 nucleotides matching TRBD2. This TCR derives from a child aged 2 to 10 with inherited bone marrow failure, due to receive a stem cell transplant. This material consisted of PBMCs, taken before TCRalphabeta/CD19-depleted stem cell transplant. The CDR3 DNA follows: TGTGCCAGCAGCCGAGGACTAGCGGGAGGGCCCTCCTACGAGCAGTACTTC. This translates into CASSRGLAGGPSYEQYF.